Listed here are 26 T cell receptor beta chains from one sample, sequenced in a study of post-analysis software for immune sequencing data. Regarding the study as a whole: TRBV5-6, TRBV5-1 and TRBV20-1 belonged to a set of five TRBV segments that were more frequent in patients than controls.

The antigens for these receptors are not known. TCR beta cDNA libraries included unique molecular identifiers. MiXCR, run by TCRdb on the PCR reads, gives a single entry per CDR3 protein. This table holds roughly 600,000 distinct CDR3 sequences, roughly 47% found once. What was sequenced was blood. All receptors derive from a girl between 5 and 17 years old with multiple sclerosis.

CDR3 region: CASTGTDGSGANVLTF. The CDR3 bases are TGCGCCAGCACCGGGACAGACGGCTCTGGGGCCAACGTCCTGACTTTC. This chain uses TRBV5-1 with TRBJ2-6; 7 bases map to TRBD1. J was trimmed by 0 bases and V by 6 bases; bases with no gene match: 6. Per germline, CDR1 SGHRS and CDR2 YFSETQ. The CDR3 is 16 amino acids.

The rearrangement links TRBV5-1 to TRBJ2-7; TRBD1 agrees at 7 bases. CDR1 is SGHRS, CDR2 YFSETQ, per germline. V was clipped by 5 bases and J by 5 bases; unmatched bases: 4. The CDR3 totals 12 residues. The CDR3 nucleotides are TGCGCCAGCAGACCTGACAGGGACGAGCAGTACTTC. The encoded protein is CASRPDRDEQYF.

This clonotype was detected a few times. The J gene is TRBJ1-2, the V gene TRBV12-3 or TRBV12-4, with D possibly being TRBD1 (5 bases). The CDR3 is 15 residues long. The V gene lost 3 bases and the J gene lost 7 bases, with 18 bases spanning the gap. CDR3 in amino acids: CASSFGRNGGLGYTF. The CDR3 nucleotides are TGTGCCAGCAGTTTCGGCAGGAATGGGGGACTTGGCTACACCTTC.

Concerning this clonotype: With a much larger clone just one base away, this may be a read error. The V and J genes are TRBV7-2 and TRBJ2-7; D gene unclear. V lost 6 bases, J lost 1 base, and 13 bases lay in between. Germline values: CDR1 SGHTA, CDR2 FQGNSA. The CDR3 runs to 14 residues. CDR3 nucleotides: TGTGCCAGCAGGCTACGGAGTACTTCCTACGAGCAGTACTTC. Protein sequence: CASRLRSTSYEQYF.

This clonotype appeared once. The chain uses TRBV12-3 or TRBV12-4 and TRBJ1-5, with D perhaps matching TRBD1 (5 bases). With 5 bases removed from V and 9 bases from J, the gap between germline ends came to 17 bases. CDR3 length equals 14 residues. CDR3 bases: TGTGCCAGCAGTCCTGGGGGGGGTTTTAGGCCCCAGCATTTT. Its protein is CASSPGGGFRPQHF.

The chain joins TRBV5-1 to TRBJ2-1; 11 positions match TRBD2. The CDR3 contains 18 residues. The J segment lost 6 bases and the V segment lost 1 base, leaving 12 bases of the junction unmatched. CDR1 is SGHRS, CDR2 YFSETQ, per germline. CDR3: CASSLLPQLAGVGNEQFF. DNA for the CDR3: TGCGCCAGCAGCTTGCTCCCACAACTAGCGGGAGTTGGCAATGAGCAGTTCTTC.

The chain joins TRBV5-1 to TRBJ2-1; D unresolved. The CDR3 runs 13 residues. Germline CDR1 is SGHRS and CDR2 is YFSETQ. V was pared by 4 bases and J by 4 bases, with 9 bases between. The CDR3 loop is CASSPPRYNEQFF. CDR3 DNA: TGCGCCAGCAGCCCTCCTAGATACAATGAGCAGTTCTTC.

V and J are TRBV19 and TRBJ2-7, with 9 bases matching TRBD1. Germline-derived CDR1 and CDR2 are LNHDA and SQIVND (reference sequence). The CDR3 consists of 15 residues. V lost 5 bases, J lost 3 bases, and 8 bases stayed unmatched. CDR3 DNA sequence: TGTGCCAGTAGTCCGGGGACAGGGCCTTACTACGAGCAGTACTTC. Translated, it gives CASSPGTGPYYEQYF.

This clonotype was found a few times. This chain joins TRBV27 and TRBJ1-2, with 10 bases identical to TRBD1. The germline V gene encodes CDR1 MNHEY and CDR2 SMNVEV (reference sequence). V shed 6 bases and J 9 bases; nucleotides not matched to a gene: 7. The CDR3 covers 13 residues. The CDR3 bases are TGTGCCAGCAGCCCGGGACAGGGGCGTAGCTACACCTTC. Its translation: CASSPGQGRSYTF.

There are many counts of this clonotype. A much larger clone lies one base from this, so it may be a read error. This chain uses TRBV7-8 with TRBJ2-1; D may match TRBD1 or TRBD2 (6 bases each). In germline, CDR1 is SGHVS, CDR2 FQNEAQ. The CDR3 runs 16 residues. With 0 bases removed from V and 3 bases from J, the gap between germline ends came to 12 bases. The CDR3 loop is CASSLAGGGLYNEQFF. CDR3 in DNA: TGTGCCAGCAGCTTAGCGGGTGGGGGGCTCTACAATGAGCAGTTCTTC.

The chain links TRBV5-1 to TRBJ1-5; no clear D. The germline CDR1 and CDR2 sequences are SGHRS and YFSETQ. V was pared by 4 bases and J by 9 bases, with 17 bases between. The CDR3 spans 14 residues. The CDR3 is CASSRGPRGRPQHF. CDR3 DNA: TGCGCCAGCAGCCGTGGACCTCGAGGACGGCCCCAGCATTTT.

The chain employs TRBV6-5 and TRBJ2-7, with TRBD1 as a possible D gene (6 bases). Germline values: CDR1 MNHEY, CDR2 SVGAGI. Deletions cut 0 bases from V and 5 bases from J, with 11 bases between. CDR3 length: 14 residues. As DNA, the CDR3 is TGTGCCAGCAGTTACTCGACAGGACGGGACGAGCAGTACTTC. As protein: CASSYSTGRDEQYF.

This clonotype was observed a few times. The rearrangement uses TRBV20-1 and TRBJ1-2, with D maybe TRBD1 (5 bases). CDR3 size: 13 residues. Trimming cost V 6 bases and J 3 bases, with 14 bases left between them. Per the germline V gene, CDR1 is DFQATT and CDR2 is SNEGSKA (reference sequence). The CDR3 region has the DNA TGCAGTGCCTTATCTCGGGGCGACTATGGCTACACCTTC. Translation: CSALSRGDYGYTF.

This rearrangement joins TRBV9 to TRBJ1-2; no clear D gene. Germline CDR1 reads SGDLS; CDR2 reads YYNGEE. This CDR3 contains 13 residues. V lost 3 bases and J lost 8, with 14 bases in between. Written as DNA, the CDR3 is TGTGCCAGCAGCGCCGGGCCTAAGTGGGGCTACACCTTC. Translated: CASSAGPKWGYTF.

The chain employs TRBV20-1 and TRBJ2-7, with 9 positions matching TRBD1. Germline assignment: CDR1 DFQATT and CDR2 SNEGSKA (reference sequence). The CDR3 sequence is 15 residues long. With 0 bases clipped from V and 1 base from J, the junction kept 4 bases outside the gene matches. CDR3 protein: CSARERGQGSYEQYF. CDR3 coding DNA: TGCAGTGCTAGAGAACGCGGACAGGGGTCCTACGAGCAGTACTTC.

This chain joins TRBV4-2 and TRBJ1-2; D not certain. V was clipped by 4 bases and J by 4 bases, with 13 bases between them. The CDR3 extends over 14 amino acids. Germline V CDR1 and CDR2: LGHNA, YNFKEQ. DNA for the CDR3: TGTGCCAGCAGCCCTCCGACTTATCTCTATGGCTACACCTTC. Protein sequence: CASSPPTYLYGYTF.

DNA of the CDR3: TGTGCCAGCAGCAATGGCGGCATCTCCTACGAGCAGTACTTC. The encoded protein is CASSNGGISYEQYF. The rearrangement uses TRBV12-3 or TRBV12-4 and TRBJ2-7, with unresolved D. The CDR3 contains 14 residues. Trimming shortened V by 6 bases and J by 0 bases, and 12 bases separated the two germline ends.

Concerning this clonotype itself: Here the CDR3 omits its conserved ending phenylalanine or tryptophan, so a read error is the likely source. J is TRBJ2-3 and V is TRBV6-4, with 10 bases aligning to TRBD2. The CDR3 runs to 14 residues. The germline CDR1 and CDR2 sequences are MRHNA and SNTAGT. Trimming removed 4 bases from V and 4 bases from J; junction bases left unmatched: 2. This CDR3 reads CASSGLAGADTQYV. The DNA of the CDR3 is TGTGCCAGCAGTGGCCTAGCGGGAGCAGATACGCAGTATGTT.

The chain links TRBV25-1 to TRBJ2-5, with 8 bases matching TRBD1. Germline values: CDR1 MGHDK, CDR2 SYGVNS. Germline trimming cut 2 bases from V and 2 bases from J; bases unmatched to any gene: 4. This CDR3 has 15 residues. CDR3 sequence: CASSELGTGQETQYF. The CDR3 DNA is TGTGCCAGCAGTGAACTCGGGACAGGACAAGAGACCCAGTACTTC.

The table lists this clonotype with a few counts. This chain connects TRBV28 to TRBJ2-6, with a possible D match to TRBD1 (6 bases). Trimming removed 0 bases from V and 2 bases from J, with 14 bases in between. Germline V CDR1 and CDR2: MDHEN, SYDVKM. This CDR3 spans 18 amino acids. DNA of the CDR3: TGTGCCAGCAGTTTATGGGGGGCGATGAGCCCTGGGGCCAACGTCCTGACTTTC. It is translated as CASSLWGAMSPGANVLTF.

This rearrangement joins TRBV5-1 to TRBJ2-1; TRBD2 aligns across 8 bases. Germline CDR1 and CDR2: SGHRS and YFSETQ. The CDR3 sequence is 16 residues long. J was trimmed by 7 bases and V by 2 bases; bases with no gene match: 11. The CDR3 DNA sequence: TGCGCCAGCAGCTTAGGGTCCGGGGGGGCCGGAAATGAGCAGTTCTTC. Translated: CASSLGSGGAGNEQFF. Based on the CDR3 plus reference TRBV5-1 and TRBJ2-1, the full variable domain is KAGVTQTPRYLIKTRGQQVTLSCSPISGHRSVSWYQQTPGQGLQFLFEYFSETQRNKGNFPGRFSGRQFSNSRSEMNVSTLELGDSALYLCASSLGSGGAGNEQFFGPGTRLTVL.

This chain joins TRBV10-3 and TRBJ2-7, with D perhaps TRBD1 (6 bases). V was pared by 0 bases and J by 3 bases, with 12 bases between. The germline V gene encodes CDR1 ENHRY and CDR2 SYGVKD. This CDR3 has 15 amino acids. The CDR3 DNA reads TGTGCCATCAGTGAGTCGGACTCGGACAGCTACGAGCAGTACTTC. Its translation: CAISESDSDSYEQYF.

The CDR3 nucleotides are TGCAGCGTTGACCCTCCCCCGTGGAAGGGCGGGGAGACCCAGTACTTC. It encodes CSVDPPPWKGGETQYF. The chain links TRBV29-1 to TRBJ2-5, with D perhaps TRBD2 (5 bases). This CDR3 has 16 amino acids. Germline V gene lookup returns CDR1 SQVTM and CDR2 ANQGSEA. Trimming cost V 3 bases and J 5 bases, with 22 bases left between them.

This clonotype was observed a handful of times. V is TRBV5-5 and J is TRBJ2-5; 7 positions agree with TRBD2. The V segment lost 0 bases and the J segment 11 bases; nucleotides outside the gene matches: 13. Germline V gene sequence: CDR1 SGHKS, CDR2 YYEKEE (reference sequence). The CDR3 is made up of 15 amino acids. The chain's CDR3 is CASSLEASGYNEQYF. CDR3 nucleotide sequence: TGTGCCAGCAGCTTGGAGGCTAGCGGATACAATGAGCAGTACTTC.

The rearrangement uses TRBV3-1 and TRBJ2-7; no clear D gene. V was trimmed by 1 base and J by 3 bases, leaving 7 bases between them. Germline CDR1 is LGHDT and CDR2 is YNNKEL (reference sequence). CDR3 length equals 13 residues. The DNA for the CDR3 is TGTGCCAGCAGCCAAGGGGATGACTACGAGCAGTACTTC. Its translation: CASSQGDDYEQYF.

This chain joins TRBV20-1 and TRBJ2-3; 12 bases are shared with TRBD2. This CDR3 is built from 17 residues. V lost 3 bases, J lost 6 bases, and 13 bases stayed unmatched. Germline V lookup: CDR1 DFQATT, CDR2 SNEGSKA (reference sequence). CDR3 region: CSARSPSGGATPDTQYF. DNA of the CDR3: TGCAGTGCTAGGAGTCCTAGCGGGGGGGCGACCCCGGATACGCAGTATTTT.